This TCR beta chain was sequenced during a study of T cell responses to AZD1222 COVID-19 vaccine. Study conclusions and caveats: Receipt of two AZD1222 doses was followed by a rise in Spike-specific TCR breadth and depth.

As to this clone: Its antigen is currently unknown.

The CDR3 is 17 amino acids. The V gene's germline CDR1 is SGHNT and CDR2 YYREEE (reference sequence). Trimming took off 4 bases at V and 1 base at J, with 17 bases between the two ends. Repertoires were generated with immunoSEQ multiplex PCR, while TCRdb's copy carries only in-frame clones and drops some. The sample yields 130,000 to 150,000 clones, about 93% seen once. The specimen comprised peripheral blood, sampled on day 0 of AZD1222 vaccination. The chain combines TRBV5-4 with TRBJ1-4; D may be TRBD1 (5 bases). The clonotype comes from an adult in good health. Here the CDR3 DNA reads TGTGCCAGCAGCCCAGGCGGCGGGGGTGTAACTAATGAAAAACTGTTTTTT. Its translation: CASSPGGGGVTNEKLFF.